Each of the 18 T cell receptor beta chains below was sequenced from the same sample in a study of cytomegalovirus exposure and HLA in healthy donors. PCR involved 60 Vbeta and 13 Jbeta primers. Clones were read by immunoSEQ multiplex PCR, and TCRdb kept only the in-frame ones, dropping some. The sample has roughly 60,000 clones, around 77% seen once. The sequenced sample consisted of PBMCs. All receptors come from a woman aged 40-49 years in good health and CMV-seropositive.

This sequence joins TRBV2 and TRBJ1-5; D perhaps matches TRBD1 (5 bases). With 6 bases removed from V and 4 bases from J, the gap between germline ends came to 16 bases. The germline gives CDR1 SNHLY, CDR2 FYNNEI. There are 15 residues in the CDR3. In DNA, the CDR3 is TGTGCCAGCAGCCTAGACGGAGGGGTTAATCAGCCCCAGCATTTT. Encoded protein: CASSLDGGVNQPQHF.

Remarks on this clone: The sample holds other DNA sequences that translate to the same CDR3. V gene TRBV6-6 combines with J gene TRBJ1-1, with 10 bases that match TRBD1. CDR1 and CDR2 from the germline V gene are MNHNY and SVGAGI (reference sequence). The CDR3 extends over 14 amino acids. After removal of 6 bases from V and 1 base from J, the junction contained 2 bases not matched to a gene. The CDR3 spells CASSRDRGNTEAFF. The CDR3, as DNA: TGTGCCAGCAGCCGGGACAGGGGGAACACTGAAGCTTTCTTT.

DNA of the CDR3: TGTGCCTTGGACCAGGTACGGGGCAATGAGCAGTTCTTC. Residues: CALDQVRGNEQFF. This chain links TRBV7-2 with TRBJ2-1, with D tentatively TRBD2 (5 bases). Between the trimmed V and J ends, which lost 11 bases and 6 bases, there was a span of 17 bases. Germline V gives CDR1 SGHTA, CDR2 FQGNSA. The CDR3 extends over 13 amino acids.

The chain combines TRBV18 with TRBJ1-2, with 7 bases fitting TRBD1. This CDR3 spans 14 amino acids. The ends lost 3 bases at V and 1 base at J; junction bases unmatched: 2. Germline V gene lookup returns CDR1 KGHSH and CDR2 LQKENI. The CDR3 DNA reads as TGTGCCAGCTCACCGGGACAGAGTAACTATGGCTACACCTTC. Amino acid sequence: CASSPGQSNYGYTF.

A single count supports this clone. The chain uses TRBV7-9 and TRBJ2-3, with 7 bases fitting TRBD1. This CDR3 has 15 residues. Trimming cost V 1 base and J 2 bases; bases outside gene matches: 3. Germline lookup yields CDR1 SEHNR and CDR2 FQNEAQ (reference sequence). The CDR3 region has the DNA TGTGCCAGCAGCTTAGACAGGGGACACACAGATACGCAGTATTTT. It encodes CASSLDRGHTDTQYF.

This clone was counted a few times. J is TRBJ1-5 and V is TRBV15; a possible D gene is TRBD1 (6 bases). From germline, CDR1 is LNHNV and CDR2 YYDKDF (reference sequence). This CDR3 is built from 15 residues. The ends were cut back, 0 bases at V and 5 bases at J, with 11 bases in the middle. The CDR3 loop is CATSRDPQGYQPQHF. The CDR3 DNA sequence: TGTGCCACCAGCAGAGATCCGCAGGGGTATCAGCCCCAGCATTTT.

This clone came up a few times. V is TRBV15 and J is TRBJ2-7, with no clear D. V was cut by 5 bases and J by 4 bases, with 12 bases left in between. Looked up from germline, CDR1 is LNHNV and CDR2 is YYDKDF (reference sequence). The CDR3 is made up of 13 amino acids. This chain's CDR3 is CATSQTLQYEQYF. The CDR3 nucleotides are TGTGCCACCAGCCAAACCCTACAGTACGAGCAGTACTTC.

V is TRBV6-1 and J is TRBJ1-6; no reliable D call. Germline V CDR1 and CDR2: MNHNS, SASEGT. The V end lost 5 bases, the J end lost 5 bases, and 13 bases lay between the germline ends. The CDR3 has 15 residues. CDR3 DNA: TGTGCCAGCAGTCGGGAGGTAATTAATAATTCACCCCTCCACTTT. Translation: CASSREVINNSPLHF.

The chain couples TRBV6-5 to TRBJ1-2; no clear D gene. Germline assignment: CDR1 MNHEY and CDR2 SVGAGI. CDR3 size: 13 residues. Trimming left V 4 bases short and J 8 bases short, with 14 bases between. The CDR3 nucleotides are TGTGCCAGCAGTTCTCTTACCTCCGAGGGCTACACCTTC. It codes for CASSSLTSEGYTF.

This clone appeared once. At one of its ends the junction is not consistent with the germline gene, which may arise from a read error. The same CDR3 can be traced to other DNA sequences in this sample. DNA for the CDR3: TGTGCCAGCAGTATAGATTCAGGCAAAGCCAACGTCCTGACTTTC. This gives the protein CASSIDSGKANVLTF. The chain links TRBV19 to TRBJ2-6, with D unclear. Germline CDR1 is LNHDA and CDR2 is SQIVND (reference sequence). This CDR3 has 15 amino acids.

This rearrangement joins TRBV9 to TRBJ2-7, with D tentatively TRBD2 (6 bases). The V gene's germline CDR1 is SGDLS and CDR2 YYNGEE. The CDR3 consists of 13 residues. V lost 4 bases to trimming and J lost 5 bases, with 13 bases between them. CDR3 region: CASSQAAGNEQYF. CDR3 bases: TGTGCCAGCAGCCAAGCCGCGGGGAACGAGCAGTACTTC.

The J gene is TRBJ1-4, the V gene TRBV5-4; D possibly corresponds to TRBD1 (5 bases). V lost 1 base to trimming and J lost 8 bases, with 15 bases between them. CDR3 length: 15 residues. Germline V gene data show CDR1 as SGHNT and CDR2 as YYREEE (reference sequence). The CDR3 DNA follows: TGTGCCAGCAGCTTGTTCATCGGGGGAGACGAAAAACTGTTTTTT. Its translation: CASSLFIGGDEKLFF. Full variable domain (outside the CDR3, taken from reference TRBV5-4 and TRBJ1-4): ETGVTQSPTHLIKTRGQQVTLRCSSQSGHNTVSWYQQALGQGPQFIFQYYREEENGRGNFPPRFSGLQFPNYSSELNVNALELDDSALYLCASSLFIGGDEKLFFGSGTQLSVL.

The rearrangement joins TRBV5-6 to TRBJ2-3, with no clear D. Germline values: CDR1 SGHDT, CDR2 YYEEEE. The V gene lost 1 base and the J gene lost 7 bases, with 7 bases spanning the gap. This CDR3 contains 12 residues. CDR3: CASSLFLNTQYF. The DNA of the CDR3 is TGTGCCAGCAGCTTGTTTCTAAATACGCAGTATTTT.

The chain combines TRBV7-8 with TRBJ1-5; D gene uncertain. Germline V lookup: CDR1 SGHVS, CDR2 FQNEAQ. CDR3 size: 15 residues. V was pared by 5 bases and J by 3 bases, with 14 bases between. CDR3: CASSPIGVLNQPQHF. CDR3 nucleotide sequence: TGTGCCAGCAGCCCCATCGGGGTTCTCAATCAGCCCCAGCATTTT.

The chain links TRBV13 to TRBJ1-6; TRBD1 aligns across 10 bases. The CDR3 covers 20 residues. The V gene's germline CDR1 is PRHDT and CDR2 FYEKMQ (reference sequence). After removal of 7 bases from V and 0 bases from J, the junction contained 15 bases not matched to a gene. The CDR3 region is CASTIAGQGPLSSYNSPLHF. The CDR3 coding sequence is TGTGCCAGCACCATTGCGGGACAGGGGCCCTTAAGCTCCTATAATTCACCCCTCCACTTT.

This chain uses TRBV2 with TRBJ1-3, with a possible D match to TRBD1 (5 bases). The CDR3 is 13 residues long. V lost 6 bases to trimming and J lost 2 bases, with 8 bases between them. Germline CDR1 is SNHLY and CDR2 is FYNNEI. The CDR3 nucleotides are TGTGCCAGCAGGCAGGGCCCTGGAAACACCATATATTTT. Amino acids: CASRQGPGNTIYF.

The V gene is TRBV29-1, the J gene TRBJ1-1; TRBD1 might be the D (5 bases). CDR1 is SQVTM, CDR2 ANQGSEA, per germline. The CDR3 has 13 amino acids. V was trimmed by 6 bases and J by 0 bases, leaving 11 bases between them. CDR3 loop: CSVRQRLNTEAFF. The DNA for the CDR3 is TGCAGCGTGCGACAGAGGCTGAACACTGAAGCTTTCTTT.

This chain joins TRBV14 and TRBJ2-2; D not certain. Germline CDR1 is SGHDN and CDR2 is FVKESK. This CDR3 is built from 14 residues. V was clipped by 2 bases and J by 1 base, with 5 bases between them. In nucleotides, the CDR3 is TGTGCCAGCAGCCAACACAAGAACACCGGGGAGCTGTTTTTT. Amino acids: CASSQHKNTGELFF.